This T cell receptor (beta chain) was sequenced for a study of blood T cell repertoires in COVID-19. The overall study: The origin of the acute and convalescent COVID-19 samples was the United States, Italy and Spain. From T cells, B-cell-depleted T cells, or PBMCs came the material, which was cDNA or gDNA.

The CDR3 loop spans 11 amino acids. V dropped 4 bases and J dropped 5 bases, with 5 bases sitting between them. CDR1 and CDR2 (germline): MDHEN, SYDVKM. In the original workflow: Quantification of nucleated cells was approximated via reference gene primer amplification. Produced via immunoSEQ multiplex PCR; TCRdb's table is partial and in-frame only. The V and J calls and the clone size are those of that table, but D and trimming were determined from the DNA. This sample has approximately 200,000 clones, with 70% to 90% found just once. The receptor comes from a man aged 45 to 65 who had recovered from COVID-19. The sequenced sample consisted of peripheral blood. The V gene is TRBV28, the J gene TRBJ1-1; D remains unclear. The chain's CDR3 is CASSSLTEAFF. CDR3 DNA: TGTGCCAGCAGTTCCCTGACTGAAGCTTTCTTT.